Shown below are 14 T cell receptor beta chains from a single sample sequenced in a study of CD8 T cells in Susac syndrome. Reverse transcription of about 0.5 to 1 ug RNA was carried out with random hexamers. TCRdb itself ran the immunoSEQ multiplex PCR reads through MiXCR, one entry per CDR3 protein. The sample carries some 160,000 distinct CDR3 sequences, 95% recorded once. The sequenced material came from CD4+ T cells from PBMCs. Source of these receptors: a human donor with Susac syndrome.

The rearrangement links TRBV28 to TRBJ1-1; a weak D match, TRBD1 (6 bases). The CDR3 length is 15 residues. Germline V gene lookup returns CDR1 MDHEN and CDR2 SYDVKM. V was pared by 6 bases and J by 6 bases, with 20 bases between. The CDR3 loop is CASRDQGGGSAEAFF. In DNA form, the CDR3 reads TGTGCCAGCAGGGACCAAGGGGGAGGGAGCGCTGAAGCTTTCTTT.

This clonotype has more than one count but fewer than ten. The chain recombines TRBV5-6 with TRBJ2-2; D gene unclear. Trimming removed 0 bases at V and 5 bases at J, with 5 bases between. The CDR3 is 13 residues long. Looked up from germline, CDR1 is SGHDT and CDR2 is YYEEEE. The CDR3 loop is CASSLAATGELFF. As DNA, the CDR3 is TGTGCCAGCAGCTTGGCTGCTACCGGGGAGCTGTTTTTT.

The V call is TRBV5-4, the J call TRBJ2-3; no clear D gene. Trimming cost V 0 bases and J 4 bases, with 6 bases left between them. Looked up from germline, CDR1 is SGHNT and CDR2 is YYREEE (reference sequence). The CDR3 runs 13 residues. The CDR3 loop is CASSLEQPDTQYF. As DNA, the CDR3 is TGTGCCAGCAGCTTGGAGCAGCCAGATACGCAGTATTTT. Combining the CDR3 with reference TRBV5-4 and TRBJ2-3 gives the whole variable domain ETGVTQSPTHLIKTRGQQVTLRCSSQSGHNTVSWYQQALGQGPQFIFQYYREEENGRGNFPPRFSGLQFPNYSSELNVNALELDDSALYLCASSLEQPDTQYFGPGTRLTVL.

This rearrangement joins TRBV3-1 to TRBJ1-2; D remains ambiguous. CDR1 and CDR2 from the germline V gene are LGHDT and YNNKEL (reference sequence). Trimming took off 4 bases at V and 4 bases at J, with 10 bases between the two ends. CDR3 length: 13 amino acids. CDR3 coding DNA: TGTGCCAGCAGCCTATCCGGGTCCTATGGCTACACCTTC. Translating it yields CASSLSGSYGYTF.

V is TRBV15 and J is TRBJ2-3; possibly TRBD1 for D (6 bases). Deletions cut 3 bases from V and 4 bases from J, with 11 bases between. The CDR3 runs 14 residues. The germline gives CDR1 LNHNV, CDR2 YYDKDF (reference sequence). DNA for the CDR3: TGTGCCACCAGCAGCAAACAGGGCGCAGATACGCAGTATTTT. It codes for CATSSKQGADTQYF.

The chain uses TRBV4-1 and TRBJ2-3, with D maybe TRBD2 (5 bases). The CDR3 length is 13 residues. The germline V and J ends were trimmed by 6 bases and 2 bases, with 9 bases remaining between them. CDR1 MGHRA and CDR2 YSYEKL come from the germline V gene. The chain's CDR3 is CASRPGFTDTQYF. CDR3 coding DNA: TGCGCCAGCAGGCCGGGGTTCACAGATACGCAGTATTTT.

The rearrangement uses TRBV24-1 and TRBJ2-1; a possible D gene is TRBD1 (5 bases). The V gene's germline CDR1 is KGHDR and CDR2 SFDVKD. The CDR3 is 13 residues long. Trimming took off 5 bases at V and 7 bases at J, with 11 bases between the two ends. The CDR3 loop is CATSGAGSNEQFF. CDR3 nucleotide sequence: TGTGCCACCAGTGGTGCAGGGTCGAATGAGCAGTTCTTC.

This clonotype has just one count. The gene calls are TRBV4-1 and TRBJ2-6, with 9 bases identical to TRBD1. This CDR3 contains 18 residues. J gave up 0 bases and V 2 bases, and 5 bases lay outside the gene matches. Germline-derived CDR1 and CDR2 are MGHRA and YSYEKL. This CDR3 is CASSQPTGQGSGANVLTF. CDR3 in DNA: TGCGCCAGCAGCCAACCAACGGGACAGGGCTCTGGGGCCAACGTCCTGACTTTC.

This sequence joins TRBV6-5 and TRBJ1-1; 8 nucleotides align to TRBD1. The germline CDR1 and CDR2 sequences are MNHEY and SVGAGI. Trimming took 4 bases from V and 1 from J; bases not matched to a gene: 5. The CDR3 is 15 amino acids. This CDR3 reads CASSSTGAENTEAFF. In DNA, the CDR3 is TGTGCCAGCAGTTCGACAGGGGCGGAGAACACTGAAGCTTTCTTT.

CDR3 coding DNA: TGCAGTGCTAGGGGATCGGTGCGAGCTAACTATGGCTACACCTTC. Residues: CSARGSVRANYGYTF. The chain joins TRBV20-1 to TRBJ1-2, with D uncertain. The V end lost 3 bases, the J end lost 0 bases, and 14 bases lay between the germline ends. CDR1 is DFQATT, CDR2 SNEGSKA, per germline (reference sequence). CDR3 length: 15 amino acids.

This clonotype appeared a single time. The chain couples TRBV20-1 to TRBJ2-5; a possible D gene is TRBD2 (6 bases). This CDR3 spans 13 amino acids. The germline CDR1 and CDR2 sequences are DFQATT and SNEGSKA (reference sequence). With 7 bases removed from V and 1 base from J, the gap between germline ends came to 13 bases. The CDR3 DNA sequence: TGCAGTGTTAAACTAGCCGTCCAAGAGACCCAGTACTTC. This gives the protein CSVKLAVQETQYF.

The V gene is TRBV5-1, the J gene TRBJ2-7; D is unclear. In germline, CDR1 is SGHRS, CDR2 YFSETQ. V shed 2 bases and J shed 0 bases, with 9 bases lying between them. This CDR3 spans 14 amino acids. The CDR3 spells CASSLGQSSYEQYF. In DNA, the CDR3 is TGCGCCAGCAGCTTAGGGCAGAGCTCCTACGAGCAGTACTTC.

The V and J genes are TRBV12-3 or TRBV12-4 and TRBJ2-1, with D possibly being TRBD2 (6 bases). The CDR3 is made up of 13 amino acids. V lost 8 bases to trimming and J lost 3 bases, with 11 bases between them. This CDR3 reads CASAWGDYNEQFF. CDR3 coding DNA: TGTGCCAGCGCCTGGGGGGACTACAATGAGCAGTTCTTC.

V gene TRBV20-1 combines with J gene TRBJ2-7; 7 positions match TRBD2. The CDR3 spans 15 residues. Germline assignment: CDR1 DFQATT and CDR2 SNEGSKA (reference sequence). Trimming at V came to 0 bases and at J to 0 bases, leaving 5 bases not matched to a gene. The CDR3 DNA is TGCAGTGCTAGAGATCTCAGCGGGGACTCCTACGAGCAGTACTTC. Translation: CSARDLSGDSYEQYF.